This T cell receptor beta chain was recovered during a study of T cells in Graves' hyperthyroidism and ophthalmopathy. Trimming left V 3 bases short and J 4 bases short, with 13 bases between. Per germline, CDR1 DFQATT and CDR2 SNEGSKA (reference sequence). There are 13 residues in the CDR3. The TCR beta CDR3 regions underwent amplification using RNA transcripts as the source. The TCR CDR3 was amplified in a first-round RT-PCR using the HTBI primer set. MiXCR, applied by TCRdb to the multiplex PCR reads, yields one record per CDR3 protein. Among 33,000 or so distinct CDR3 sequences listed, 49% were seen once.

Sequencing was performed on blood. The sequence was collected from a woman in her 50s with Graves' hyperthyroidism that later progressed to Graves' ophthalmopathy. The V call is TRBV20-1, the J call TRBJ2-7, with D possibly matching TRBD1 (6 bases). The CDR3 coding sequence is TGCAGTGCTAGCTCGGGACACAAATACGAGCAGTACTTC. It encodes CSASSGHKYEQYF.